The 21 T cell receptor beta chains given below trace back to one sample, sequenced in a study of blood T cells in healthy people across ages. With a J-beta primer mix and a sample-barcoded 5' primer, a second PCR ran roughly 6 to 11 cycles. In TCRdb, the 5' RACE reads were re-called with MiXCR into one record per CDR3 protein. The profile covers 1.5 million to 2 million distinct CDR3 sequences, with 28% appearing a single time and 7.7% taken by the ten largest. Input material: blood. The receptors were gathered from a woman aged 25 to 39 in good health.

The sample holds a few counts of this clonotype. The DNA for the CDR3 is TGTGCCAGCAGTTACGAGGGTATCACAGATACGCAGTATTTT. This sequence encodes CASSYEGITDTQYF. The chain couples TRBV6-2 or TRBV6-3 to TRBJ2-3; D is perhaps TRBD2 (5 bases). Germline CDR1 MNHEY, CDR2 SVGEGT. V was clipped by 2 bases and J by 2 bases, with 8 bases between them. This CDR3 is built from 14 residues.

The V call is TRBV3-1, the J call TRBJ2-5, with D possibly being TRBD2 (5 bases). V was shortened by 0 bases and J by 5 bases, with 10 bases between the two germline ends. The CDR3 contains 14 residues. CDR1 is LGHDT, CDR2 YNNKEL, per germline (reference sequence). CDR3 coding DNA: TGTGCCAGCAGCCAAGAACGGGGTTTGGAGACCCAGTACTTC. Translation: CASSQERGLETQYF.

Regarding this clonotype: This may come from a read error, since a much larger clone is one base off. The chain has TRBV10-3 and TRBJ1-2; D might be TRBD1 (6 bases). The CDR3 loop spans 14 amino acids. CDR1 is ENHRY and CDR2 is SYGVKD in the germline V gene. CDR3 sequence: CAISESTGNYDYTF. In nucleotides, the CDR3 is TGTGCCATCAGTGAGTCTACAGGGAACTATGACTACACCTTC.

This clonotype was observed a few times. This chain uses TRBV20-1 with TRBJ1-2; TRBD1 matches 7 bases. The CDR3 contains 16 residues. Unmatched junction bases numbered 7, after V lost 0 bases and J lost 0 bases. CDR1 and CDR2 (germline): DFQATT, SNEGSKA (reference sequence). DNA of the CDR3: TGCAGTGCTAGAGACCACGGCCAGGGGGCTAACTATGGCTACACCTTC. Protein sequence: CSARDHGQGANYGYTF.

This clonotype was seen only a few times. V gene TRBV7-9 combines with J gene TRBJ2-5; D is uncertain. Germline V gene data show CDR1 as SEHNR and CDR2 as FQNEAQ (reference sequence). The V and J ends lost 5 bases and 3 bases respectively, with 16 bases between them. This CDR3 contains 15 residues. This CDR3 is CASSLYMALKETQYF. The CDR3 nucleotides are TGTGCCAGCAGCCTATACATGGCTTTAAAAGAGACCCAGTACTTC.

The table lists this clonotype with a few counts. The chain couples TRBV15 to TRBJ1-4; TRBD1 might be the D (6 bases). CDR3 size: 12 residues. V was shortened by 6 bases and J by 7 bases, with 9 bases between the two germline ends. The germline gives CDR1 LNHNV, CDR2 YYDKDF (reference sequence). The CDR3 reads CATRQGGEKLFF. The CDR3 DNA follows: TGTGCCACCAGACAGGGAGGTGAAAAACTGTTTTTT.

This clonotype was detected a few times. The V gene is TRBV5-1, the J gene TRBJ1-2; the D is unclear. Germline V lookup: CDR1 SGHRS, CDR2 YFSETQ. Trimming removed 2 bases at V and 3 bases at J, with 8 bases between. The CDR3 consists of 13 residues. This CDR3 is CASSFELDYGYTF. In nucleotides, the CDR3 is TGCGCCAGCAGCTTTGAACTTGACTATGGCTACACCTTC.

Remarks on this clonotype: Since no conserved phenylalanine or tryptophan closes the CDR3, a read error is the likely cause. The rearrangement uses TRBV6-2 or TRBV6-3 and TRBJ2-7; D perhaps matches TRBD1 (7 bases). With 6 bases removed from V and 0 bases from J, the gap between germline ends came to 12 bases. This CDR3 spans 14 amino acids. The germline gives CDR1 MNHEY, CDR2 SVGEGT. The CDR3 loop reads CASRMQGGSYEQYS. DNA for the CDR3: TGTGCCAGCAGAATGCAGGGGGGCTCCTACGAGCAGTACTCC.

V and J are TRBV20-1 and TRBJ2-1, with TRBD2 matching 12 bases. The V gene's germline CDR1 is DFQATT and CDR2 SNEGSKA (reference sequence). This CDR3 spans 15 amino acids. The trim removed 2 bases at V and 10 bases at J, leaving 9 bases unmatched. CDR3 bases: TGCAGTGCTAGAACCCCACTAGCGGGAGGAGAAGAGCAGTTCTTC. Encoded protein: CSARTPLAGGEEQFF.

To note about this clonotype: This is likely an artifact of a read error, given a far larger clone one base away. The rearrangement links TRBV29-1 to TRBJ1-2; D is unclear. The CDR3 contains 12 residues. Germline CDR1 and CDR2: SQVTM and ANQGSEA. Trimming removed 3 bases at V and 2 bases at J, with 7 bases between. In DNA form, the CDR3 reads TGCAGCGTTGAGGGCAACAACTATGGCTACACCTTC. This gives the protein CSVEGNNYGYTF.

This clonotype has a count of ten or more. The rearrangement joins TRBV5-1 to TRBJ1-2, with 8 nucleotides matching TRBD1. Trimming cost V 4 bases and J 8 bases; bases outside gene matches: 7. The CDR3 covers 13 residues. Germline CDR1 SGHRS, CDR2 YFSETQ. This CDR3 is CASSLGQGEGYTF. CDR3 nucleotide sequence: TGCGCCAGCAGCCTTGGACAGGGTGAGGGCTACACCTTC.

The V and J genes are TRBV29-1 and TRBJ1-1, with TRBD1 matching 7 bases. Trimming at V came to 6 bases and at J to 8 bases, leaving 12 bases not matched to a gene. The CDR3 length is 13 residues. Germline V lookup: CDR1 SQVTM, CDR2 ANQGSEA. This chain's CDR3 is CSVESDRTKEAFF. DNA of the CDR3: TGCAGCGTGGAATCGGACAGGACGAAGGAAGCTTTCTTT.

This clonotype showed up just a few times. The chain employs TRBV9 and TRBJ2-7; 9 nucleotides agree with TRBD1. CDR1 and CDR2 (germline): SGDLS, YYNGEE. The CDR3 is made up of 16 amino acids. V was clipped by 1 base and J by 7 bases; unmatched bases: 12. This chain's CDR3 is CASSVTGTGRYNEQYF. In DNA, the CDR3 is TGTGCCAGCAGCGTAACCGGGACAGGGCGCTACAATGAGCAGTACTTC.

This clonotype was picked up a small number of times. The rearrangement joins TRBV6-1 to TRBJ2-4; the match to TRBD2 covers 12 bases. In germline, CDR1 is MNHNS, CDR2 SASEGT. V shed 5 bases and J 3 bases; nucleotides not matched to a gene: 5. The CDR3 totals 16 residues. CDR3 DNA sequence: TGTGCCAGCAGTCCAGGACTAGCGGGGAACAAAAACATTCAGTACTTC. Its protein is CASSPGLAGNKNIQYF.

As for this clonotype: Germline is not matched at one junction end, which may reflect a read error. This chain uses TRBV4-3 with TRBJ2-7; 8 bases map to TRBD2. Looked up from germline, CDR1 is LGHNA and CDR2 is YSLEER. This CDR3 spans 20 amino acids. Here the CDR3 DNA reads TGCGCCGGCAGCCCCGGAGGGGGGACGGACATCTTAGCGGGACCCTACGAGCAGTACTTC. Protein sequence: CAGSPGGGTDILAGPYEQYF.

In this sample, this clonotype turned up a few times. The chain links TRBV18 to TRBJ2-7; D uncertain. V lost 3 bases and J 5 bases, leaving 17 bases between the germline ends. The CDR3 runs to 15 residues. Germline values: CDR1 KGHSH, CDR2 LQKENI. Here the CDR3 reads CASSPRSQVRDEQYF. Here the CDR3 DNA reads TGTGCCAGCTCACCTCGTTCTCAGGTTCGGGACGAGCAGTACTTC.

The gene calls are TRBV7-2 and TRBJ2-1; 8 bases are shared with TRBD2. After removal of 3 bases from V and 4 bases from J, the junction contained 8 bases not matched to a gene. The CDR3 consists of 16 residues. CDR1 is SGHTA and CDR2 is FQGNSA in the germline V gene. DNA of the CDR3: TGTGCCAGCAGCTTCCCGAGCGGGAGAGGTTACAATGAGCAGTTCTTC. Protein product: CASSFPSGRGYNEQFF.

On this clonotype itself: At one boundary the junction diverges from the germline segment, which might be a read error. The chain carries TRBV7-2 and TRBJ2-1; TRBD2 aligns across 8 bases. Germline V gene lookup returns CDR1 SGHTA and CDR2 FQGNSA. CDR3 length: 15 residues. CDR3 sequence (DNA): TGTGCCAGCAGCTTGGAGGGACTAGGGTACAATAAGCAGTTCTTC. Translation gives CASSLEGLGYNKQFF.

With respect to this clonotype: A much larger clone differs from this one at a single base, so this may be a read error. The rearrangement uses TRBV20-1 and TRBJ2-7, with 9 bases that match TRBD2. V shed 0 bases and J 7 bases; nucleotides not matched to a gene: 10. The CDR3 totals 15 residues. Per germline, CDR1 DFQATT and CDR2 SNEGSKA (reference sequence). The CDR3 loop is CSARDRTSGYNEQYF. CDR3 DNA: TGCAGTGCTAGAGATAGAACTAGCGGGTACAATGAGCAGTACTTC.

Only a few counts were recorded for this clonotype. The J gene is TRBJ2-7, the V gene TRBV7-2; 14 positions agree with TRBD2. The V gene end was trimmed by 3 bases and the J gene end by 0 bases; junction bases not matched to a gene: 4. The CDR3 consists of 17 residues. Germline lookup yields CDR1 SGHTA and CDR2 FQGNSA. The CDR3 DNA is TGTGCCAGCAGCTTCTTTGGGACTAGCGGGAGCTCCTACGAGCAGTACTTC. This sequence encodes CASSFFGTSGSSYEQYF.

This rearrangement joins TRBV7-3 to TRBJ2-5; 7 bases are shared with TRBD2. CDR3 length equals 16 residues. The trim removed 5 bases at V and 2 bases at J, leaving 11 bases unmatched. Per the germline V gene, CDR1 is SGHTA and CDR2 is FQGTGA. CDR3 sequence: CASSLLGGGTQETQYF. CDR3 sequence (DNA): TGTGCCAGCAGCCTCCTGGGGGGGGGTACTCAAGAGACCCAGTACTTC.